The entry below describes one TCR beta chain. This record belongs to a study of blood T cell repertoires in COVID-19. Germline V gene lookup returns CDR1 MNHEY and CDR2 SVGAGI. With 6 bases clipped from V and 4 bases from J, the junction kept 8 bases outside the gene matches. The CDR3 runs 14 residues. The table came from immunoSEQ multiplex PCR; TCRdb's copy has only in-frame clones and leaves some out. The table records about 350,000 clones, more than 70% of them present only once. The sequenced sample consisted of peripheral blood. The rearrangement joins TRBV6-5 to TRBJ1-2; 7 bases match TRBD1. This clonotype was sampled from a woman aged 70-85 years with COVID-19, enrolled during active disease. CDR3 region: CASRSTGVSYGYTF. In DNA form, the CDR3 reads TGTGCCAGCAGATCCACAGGGGTTTCCTATGGCTACACCTTC.